This T cell receptor (beta chain) comes out of a study of Graves' ophthalmopathy and Graves' hyperthyroidism. Overall study context: Before any treatment was given, at initial diagnosis, peripheral blood was collected. Study findings and constraints: In blood, most expanded thyroid clonotypes above 0.001 frequency were also detected.

Ophthalmopathic donors had moderate-to-severe activity, CAS ≥3 and NOSPECS ≥4, with disease that had lasted under 3 months. Reliance was placed on clinical symptoms, serum thyroxine, TRAb, thyroid ultrasound and orbital computed tomography for diagnosis. For repertoire sequencing, the TCR beta CDR3 regions were amplified from RNA transcripts. HTBI primers were used in a first-round RT-PCR, which preceded a second-round multiplex PCR. Via MiXCR, TCRdb re-called the multiplex PCR reads, giving one row per CDR3 protein. The sample lists fewer than 600,000 distinct CDR3 sequences, around 15% seen once, with approximately 9.8% in the top ten. This clonotype was seen repeatedly, ten times or more. The antigen remains unidentified. Germline CDR1 SGDLS, CDR2 YYNGEE. This CDR3 contains 15 residues. Trimming stripped 0 bases from V and 1 base from J, with 9 bases between.

The genes are TRBV9 and TRBJ2-3; tentatively, D is TRBD2 (6 bases). The TCR was taken from a woman in her twenties or thirties with Graves' ophthalmopathy. The sequenced sample consisted of blood. The CDR3 is CASSVVTGGTDTQYF. The DNA for the CDR3 is TGTGCCAGCAGCGTAGTAACGGGGGGCACAGATACGCAGTATTTT.